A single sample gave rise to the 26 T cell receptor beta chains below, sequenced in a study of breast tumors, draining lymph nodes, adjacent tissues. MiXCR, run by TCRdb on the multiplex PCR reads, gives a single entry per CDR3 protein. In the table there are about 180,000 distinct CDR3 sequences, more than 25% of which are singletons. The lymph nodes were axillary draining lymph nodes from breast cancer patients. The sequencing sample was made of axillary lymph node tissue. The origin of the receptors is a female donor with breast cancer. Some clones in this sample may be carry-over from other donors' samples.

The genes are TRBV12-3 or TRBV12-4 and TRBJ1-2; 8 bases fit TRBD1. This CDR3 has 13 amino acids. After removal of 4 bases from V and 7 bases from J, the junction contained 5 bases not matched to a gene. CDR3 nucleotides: TGTGCCAGCAGTTCGATACAGGGGGGTGGCTACACCTTC. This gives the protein CASSSIQGGGYTF.

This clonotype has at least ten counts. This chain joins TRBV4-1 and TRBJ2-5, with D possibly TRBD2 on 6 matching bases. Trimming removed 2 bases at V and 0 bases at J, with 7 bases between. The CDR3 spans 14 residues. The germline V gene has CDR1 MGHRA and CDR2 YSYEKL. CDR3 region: CASSQRDYQETQYF. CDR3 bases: TGCGCCAGCAGCCAAAGGGACTACCAAGAGACCCAGTACTTC.

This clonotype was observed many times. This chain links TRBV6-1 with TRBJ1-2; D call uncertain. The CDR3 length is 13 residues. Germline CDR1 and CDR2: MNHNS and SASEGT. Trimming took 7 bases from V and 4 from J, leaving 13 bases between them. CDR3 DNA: TGTGCCAGCACCTGGACGGATAGCTATGGCTACACCTTC. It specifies CASTWTDSYGYTF.

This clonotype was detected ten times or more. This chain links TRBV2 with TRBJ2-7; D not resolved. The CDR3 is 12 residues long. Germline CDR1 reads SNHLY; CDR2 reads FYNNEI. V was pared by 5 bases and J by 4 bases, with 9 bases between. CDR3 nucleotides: TGTGCCAGCAGTAACAAAGGGTACGAGCAGTACTTC. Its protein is CASSNKGYEQYF.

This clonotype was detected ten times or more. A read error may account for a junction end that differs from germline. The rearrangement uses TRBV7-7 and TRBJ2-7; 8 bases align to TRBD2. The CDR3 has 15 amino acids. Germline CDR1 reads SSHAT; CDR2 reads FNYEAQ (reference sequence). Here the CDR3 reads CASSHLRGVTYEQYF. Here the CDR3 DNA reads TGTGCTAGCAGCCACTTGCGGGGGGTGACCTACGAGCAGTACTTC.

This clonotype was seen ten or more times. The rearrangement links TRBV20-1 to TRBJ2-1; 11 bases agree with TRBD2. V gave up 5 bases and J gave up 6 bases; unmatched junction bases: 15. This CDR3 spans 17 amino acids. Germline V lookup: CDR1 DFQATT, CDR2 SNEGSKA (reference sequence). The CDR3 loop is CSADSPLAGESGNEQFF. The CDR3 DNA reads TGCAGTGCTGATTCACCACTAGCGGGAGAATCGGGCAATGAGCAGTTCTTC.

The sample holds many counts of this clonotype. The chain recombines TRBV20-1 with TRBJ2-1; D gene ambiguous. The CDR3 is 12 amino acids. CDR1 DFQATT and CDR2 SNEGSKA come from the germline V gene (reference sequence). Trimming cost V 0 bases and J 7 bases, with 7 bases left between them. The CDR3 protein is CSAREFGNEQFF. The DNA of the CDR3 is TGCAGTGCTAGAGAGTTTGGGAATGAGCAGTTCTTC.

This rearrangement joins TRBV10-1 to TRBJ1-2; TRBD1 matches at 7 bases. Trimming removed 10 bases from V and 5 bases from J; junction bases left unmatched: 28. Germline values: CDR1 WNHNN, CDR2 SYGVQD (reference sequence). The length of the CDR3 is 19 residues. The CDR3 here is CAITASSPGPGRGEYGYTF. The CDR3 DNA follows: TGCGCCATCACGGCCAGCTCACCAGGCCCGGGCAGGGGGGAATATGGCTACACCTTC.

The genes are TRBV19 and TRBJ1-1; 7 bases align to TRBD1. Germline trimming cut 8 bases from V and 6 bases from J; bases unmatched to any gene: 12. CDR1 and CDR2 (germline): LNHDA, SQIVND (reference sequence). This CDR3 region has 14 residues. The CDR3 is CASAETGRGSEAFF. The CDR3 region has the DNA TGTGCCAGTGCCGAGACAGGGAGGGGCTCTGAAGCTTTCTTT.

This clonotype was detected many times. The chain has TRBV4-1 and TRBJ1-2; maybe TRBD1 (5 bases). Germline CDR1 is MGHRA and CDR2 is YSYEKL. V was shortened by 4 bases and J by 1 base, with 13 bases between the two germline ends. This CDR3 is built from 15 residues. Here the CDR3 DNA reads TGCGCCAGCAGCCCTACCCCGGGGGGTAACTATGGCTACACCTTC. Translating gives CASSPTPGGNYGYTF.

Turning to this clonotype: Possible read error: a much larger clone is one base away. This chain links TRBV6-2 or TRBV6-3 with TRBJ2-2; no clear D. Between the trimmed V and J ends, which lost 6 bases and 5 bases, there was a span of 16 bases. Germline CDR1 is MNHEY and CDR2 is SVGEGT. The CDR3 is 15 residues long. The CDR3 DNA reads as TGTGCCAGCAGCCCCACCGTGACCAAAACCGGGGAGCTGTTTTTT. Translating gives CASSPTVTKTGELFF.

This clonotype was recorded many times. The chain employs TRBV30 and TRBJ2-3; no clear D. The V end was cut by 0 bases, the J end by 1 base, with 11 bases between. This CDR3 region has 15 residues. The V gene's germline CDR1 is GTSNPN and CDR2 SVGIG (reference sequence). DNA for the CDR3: TGTGCCTGGAGTGTTTGGGCAGATCGCACAGATACGCAGTATTTT. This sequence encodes CAWSVWADRTDTQYF.

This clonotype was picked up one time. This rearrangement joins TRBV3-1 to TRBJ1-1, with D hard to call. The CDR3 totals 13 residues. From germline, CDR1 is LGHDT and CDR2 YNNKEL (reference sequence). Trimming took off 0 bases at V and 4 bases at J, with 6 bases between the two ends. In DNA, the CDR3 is TGTGCCAGCAGCCAAGAGTGGAGCACTGAAGCTTTCTTT. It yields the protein CASSQEWSTEAFF. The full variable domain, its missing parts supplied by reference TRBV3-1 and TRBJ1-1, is DTAVSQTPKYLVTQMGNDKSIKCEQNLGHDTMYWYKQDSKKFLKIMFSYNNKELIINETVPNRFSPKSPDKAHLNLHINSLELGDSAVYFCASSQEWSTEAFFGQGTRLTVV.

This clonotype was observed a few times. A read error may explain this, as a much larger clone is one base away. CDR3 nucleotide sequence: TGTGCCAGCAGGCGGGACTTCACTGCAGATACGCAGTATTTT. Its protein is CASRRDFTADTQYF. The chain is built from TRBV6-5 and TRBJ2-3, with TRBD2 as a possible D gene (6 bases). V was clipped by 6 bases and J by 4 bases, with 14 bases between them. CDR1 is MNHEY and CDR2 is SVGAGI in the germline V gene. The length of the CDR3 is 14 residues.

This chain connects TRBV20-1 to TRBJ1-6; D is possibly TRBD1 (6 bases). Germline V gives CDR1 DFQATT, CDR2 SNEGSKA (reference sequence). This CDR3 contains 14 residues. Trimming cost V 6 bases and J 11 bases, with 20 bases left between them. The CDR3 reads CSAFGTRESPPLHF. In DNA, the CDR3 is TGCAGTGCCTTCGGGACACGAGAGAGTCCACCCCTCCACTTT.

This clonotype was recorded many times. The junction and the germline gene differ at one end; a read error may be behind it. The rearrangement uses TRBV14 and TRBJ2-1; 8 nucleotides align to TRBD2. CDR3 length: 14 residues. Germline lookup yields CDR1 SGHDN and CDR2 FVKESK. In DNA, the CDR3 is TGTGCCAGCAGCGAGCGGGAGACCCACAATGAGCAGTCCTTC. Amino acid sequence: CASSERETHNEQSF.

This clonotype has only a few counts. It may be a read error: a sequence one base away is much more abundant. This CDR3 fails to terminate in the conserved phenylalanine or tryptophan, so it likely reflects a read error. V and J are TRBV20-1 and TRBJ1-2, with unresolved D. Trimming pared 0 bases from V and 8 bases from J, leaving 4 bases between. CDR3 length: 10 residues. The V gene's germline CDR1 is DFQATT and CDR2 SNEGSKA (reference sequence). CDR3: CSAREGGYTS. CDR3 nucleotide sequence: TGCAGTGCTAGAGAGGGCGGCTACACCTCC.

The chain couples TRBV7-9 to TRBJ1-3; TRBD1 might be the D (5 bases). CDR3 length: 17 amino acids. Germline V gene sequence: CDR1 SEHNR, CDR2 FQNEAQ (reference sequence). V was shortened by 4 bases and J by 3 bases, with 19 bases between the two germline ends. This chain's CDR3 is CASSYPGLAGLGNTIYF. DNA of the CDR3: TGTGCCAGCAGCTATCCGGGACTAGCGGGGCTTGGAAACACCATATATTTT.

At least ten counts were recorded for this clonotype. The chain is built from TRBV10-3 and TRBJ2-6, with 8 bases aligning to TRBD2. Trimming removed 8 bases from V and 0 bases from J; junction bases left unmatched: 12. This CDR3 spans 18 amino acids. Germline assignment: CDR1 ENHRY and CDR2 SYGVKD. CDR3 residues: CAISSGGEKFSGANVLTF. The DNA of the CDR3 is TGTGCCATCTCCTCCGGGGGGGAGAAGTTCTCTGGGGCCAACGTCCTGACTTTC.

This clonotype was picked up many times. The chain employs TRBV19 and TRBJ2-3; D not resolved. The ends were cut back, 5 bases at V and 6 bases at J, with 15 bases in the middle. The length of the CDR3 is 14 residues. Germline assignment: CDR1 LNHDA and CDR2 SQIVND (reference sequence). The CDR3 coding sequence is TGTGCCAGTAGTCTAGGACCTTCCATGGATACGCAGTATTTT. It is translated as CASSLGPSMDTQYF.

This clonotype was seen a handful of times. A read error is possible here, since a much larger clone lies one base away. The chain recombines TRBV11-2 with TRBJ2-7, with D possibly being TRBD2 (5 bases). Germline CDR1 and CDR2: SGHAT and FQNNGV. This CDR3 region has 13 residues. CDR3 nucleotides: TGTGCCAGCAGCTTGAGGGTTTCCTCCGAGCAGTACTTC. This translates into CASSLRVSSEQYF. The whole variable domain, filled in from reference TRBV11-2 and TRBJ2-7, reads EAGVAQSPRYKIIEKRQSVAFWCNPISGHATLYWYQQILGQGPKLLIQFQNNGVVDDSQLPKDRFSAERLKGVDSTLKIQPAKLEDSAVYLCASSLRVSSEQYFGPGTRLTVT.

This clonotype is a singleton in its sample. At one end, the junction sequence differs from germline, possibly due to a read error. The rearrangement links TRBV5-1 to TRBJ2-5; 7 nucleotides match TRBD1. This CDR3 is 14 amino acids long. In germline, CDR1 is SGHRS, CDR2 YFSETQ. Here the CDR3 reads CASSPGTVREPQYF. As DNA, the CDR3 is TGCGCCAGCAGCCCCGGGACAGTTCGAGAGCCCCAGTACTTC.

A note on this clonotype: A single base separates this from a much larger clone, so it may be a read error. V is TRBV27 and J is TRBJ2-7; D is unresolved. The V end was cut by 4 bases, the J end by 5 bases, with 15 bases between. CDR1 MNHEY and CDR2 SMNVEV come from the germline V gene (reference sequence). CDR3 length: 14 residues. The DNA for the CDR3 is TGTGCCAGCAGTTATACTGCCGCGGCCCACGAGCAGTACTTC. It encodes CASSYTAAAHEQYF.

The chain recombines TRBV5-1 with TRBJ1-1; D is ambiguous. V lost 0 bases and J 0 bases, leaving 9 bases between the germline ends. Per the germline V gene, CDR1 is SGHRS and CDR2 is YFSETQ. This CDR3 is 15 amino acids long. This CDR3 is CASSLGPLLNTEAFF. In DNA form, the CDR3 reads TGCGCCAGCAGCTTGGGGCCGCTACTGAACACTGAAGCTTTCTTT.

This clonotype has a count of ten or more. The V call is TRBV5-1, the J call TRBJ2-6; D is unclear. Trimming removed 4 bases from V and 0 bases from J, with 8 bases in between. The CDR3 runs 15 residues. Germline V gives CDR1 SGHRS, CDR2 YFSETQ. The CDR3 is CASSIHVSGANVLTF. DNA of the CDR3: TGCGCCAGCAGCATACACGTCTCTGGGGCCAACGTCCTGACTTTC.

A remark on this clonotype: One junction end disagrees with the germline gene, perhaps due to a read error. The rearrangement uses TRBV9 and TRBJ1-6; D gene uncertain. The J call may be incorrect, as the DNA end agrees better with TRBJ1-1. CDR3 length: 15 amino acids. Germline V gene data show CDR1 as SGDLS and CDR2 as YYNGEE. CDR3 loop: CASSPVSSGITDAFF. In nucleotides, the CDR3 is TGTGCCAGCAGCCCTGTTTCAAGCGGAATCACTGATGCTTTCTTT.